This T cell receptor (beta chain) was observed in a study of PD-1 blockade in classical Hodgkin lymphoma. Study-level results: Whatever underlies the repertoire differences (possibly disease activity or prior therapy) remains undefined. Diminished baseline TCR diversity has been reported in newly diagnosed patients relative to healthy donors.

The protocol was immunoSEQ multiplex PCR, while the TCRdb copy is restricted to in-frame clones and leaves out a portion. The sample lists about 30,000 clones; approximately 94% were seen once. Time point given: newly diagnosed, previously untreated cHL patient sample. As to this clone: The antigen remains undetermined.

V was trimmed by 0 bases and J by 2 bases, leaving 6 bases between them. The CDR3 extends over 14 amino acids. Per germline, CDR1 SGDLS and CDR2 YYNGEE. The V and J genes are TRBV9 and TRBJ1-3; D gene unclear. Sequencing was carried out using peripheral blood mononuclear cells (PBMCs). The receptor's source is a human donor with classical Hodgkin lymphoma. CDR3 sequence: CASSVATPGNTIYF. The CDR3 DNA is TGTGCCAGCAGCGTAGCAACCCCTGGAAACACCATATATTTT.